The table lists the clone carrying this T cell receptor beta chain with a few counts. Its antigen is still unknown. The germline V gene has CDR1 SGHVS and CDR2 FQNEAQ. Trimming removed 8 bases from V and 5 bases from J, with 18 bases in between. CDR3 length equals 14 residues. Unique molecular identifiers featured in how the TCRbeta library was prepared. TCRdb reanalysed the PCR reads using MiXCR and keeps one entry per CDR3 protein. The sample gives around 190,000 distinct CDR3 sequences, approximately 6.3% of which show up once; approximately 6% is in the top ten. This sample is part of a study of T-cell reconstitution after alpha-beta-depleted transplantation in children. Study outcomes and limitations: The main origin of T-cell counts and diversity one year after transplant was newly produced T cells. Reports say that about two months after transplant, the alpha-beta T cells came out of several hundred graft clones that had expanded.

The sequencing here drew on PBMCs, taken before TCRalphabeta/CD19-depleted stem cell transplant. The source is a boy between 2 and 10 years old with acute lymphoblastic leukemia, due to receive a stem cell transplant. The chain joins TRBV7-8 to TRBJ2-5; D could derive from TRBD1 or TRBD2 (7 bases each). In DNA, the CDR3 is TGTGCCAGCGCTCAGGGGGGGTTGGGGGAGACCCAGTACTTC. Amino acids: CASAQGGLGETQYF.